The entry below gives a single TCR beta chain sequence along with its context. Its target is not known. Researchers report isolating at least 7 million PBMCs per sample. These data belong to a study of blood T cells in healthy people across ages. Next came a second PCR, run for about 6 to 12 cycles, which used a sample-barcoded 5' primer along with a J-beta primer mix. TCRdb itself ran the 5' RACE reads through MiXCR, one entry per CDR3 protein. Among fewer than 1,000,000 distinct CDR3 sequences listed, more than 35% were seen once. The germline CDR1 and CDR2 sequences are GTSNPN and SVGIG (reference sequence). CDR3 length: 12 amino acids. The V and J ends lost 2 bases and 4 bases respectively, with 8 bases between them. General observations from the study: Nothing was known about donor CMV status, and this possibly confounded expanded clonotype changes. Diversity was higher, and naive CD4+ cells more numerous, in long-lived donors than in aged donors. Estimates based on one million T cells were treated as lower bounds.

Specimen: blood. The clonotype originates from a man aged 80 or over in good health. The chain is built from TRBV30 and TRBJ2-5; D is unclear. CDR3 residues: CAWSSVRETQYF. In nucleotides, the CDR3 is TGTGCCTGGAGTAGTGTTAGAGAGACCCAGTACTTC.